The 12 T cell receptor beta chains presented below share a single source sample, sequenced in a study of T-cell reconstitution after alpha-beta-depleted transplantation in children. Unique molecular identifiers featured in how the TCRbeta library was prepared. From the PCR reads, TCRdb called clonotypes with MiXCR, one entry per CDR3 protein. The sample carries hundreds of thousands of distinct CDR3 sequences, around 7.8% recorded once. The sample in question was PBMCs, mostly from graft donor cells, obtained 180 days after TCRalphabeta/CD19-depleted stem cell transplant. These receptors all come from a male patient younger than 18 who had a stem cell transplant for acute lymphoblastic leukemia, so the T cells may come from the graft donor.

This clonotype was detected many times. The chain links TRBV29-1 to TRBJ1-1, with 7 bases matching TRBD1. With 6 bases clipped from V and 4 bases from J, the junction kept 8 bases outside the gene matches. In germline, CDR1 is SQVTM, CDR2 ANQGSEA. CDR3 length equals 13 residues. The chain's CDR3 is CSVTGRYATEAFF. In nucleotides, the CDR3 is TGCAGCGTGACAGGGAGGTATGCCACTGAAGCTTTCTTT.

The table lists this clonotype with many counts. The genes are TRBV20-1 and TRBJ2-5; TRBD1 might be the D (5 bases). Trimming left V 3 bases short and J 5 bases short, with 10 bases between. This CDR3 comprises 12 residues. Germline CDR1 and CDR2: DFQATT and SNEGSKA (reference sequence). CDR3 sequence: CSARGPRETQYF. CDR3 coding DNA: TGCAGTGCTAGGGGGCCGAGGGAGACCCAGTACTTC.

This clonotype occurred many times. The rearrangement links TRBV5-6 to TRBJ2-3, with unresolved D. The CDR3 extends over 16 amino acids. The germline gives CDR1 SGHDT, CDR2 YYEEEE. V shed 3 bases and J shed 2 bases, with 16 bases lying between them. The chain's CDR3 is CASSSIASPSTDTQYF. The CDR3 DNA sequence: TGTGCCAGCAGCTCGATCGCCTCCCCCTCCACAGATACGCAGTATTTT.

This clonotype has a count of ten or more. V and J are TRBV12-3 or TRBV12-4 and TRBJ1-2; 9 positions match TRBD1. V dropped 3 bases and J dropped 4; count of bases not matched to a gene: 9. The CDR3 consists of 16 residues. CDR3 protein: CASSLMGTGTIYGYTF. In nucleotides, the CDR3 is TGTGCCAGCAGTTTGATGGGGACAGGGACTATCTATGGCTACACCTTC.

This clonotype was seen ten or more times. Here the CDR3 reads CASSLAGAPRPYEQYF. CDR3 in DNA: TGTGCCAGCAGCTTGGCGGGGGCTCCCAGGCCTTACGAGCAGTACTTC. V gene TRBV5-6 combines with J gene TRBJ2-7, with D perhaps given as TRBD1 or TRBD2 (6 bases each). The CDR3 spans 16 residues. Germline CDR1 reads SGHDT; CDR2 reads YYEEEE. Trimming pared 0 bases from V and 4 bases from J, leaving 17 bases between.

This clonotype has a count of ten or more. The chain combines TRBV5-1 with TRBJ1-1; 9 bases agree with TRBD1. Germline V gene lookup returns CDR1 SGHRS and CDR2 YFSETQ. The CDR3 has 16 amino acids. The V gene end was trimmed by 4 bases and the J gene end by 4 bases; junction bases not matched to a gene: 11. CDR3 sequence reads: CASSPIQGASGTEAFF. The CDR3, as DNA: TGCGCCAGCAGCCCGATACAGGGGGCCTCGGGCACTGAAGCTTTCTTT.

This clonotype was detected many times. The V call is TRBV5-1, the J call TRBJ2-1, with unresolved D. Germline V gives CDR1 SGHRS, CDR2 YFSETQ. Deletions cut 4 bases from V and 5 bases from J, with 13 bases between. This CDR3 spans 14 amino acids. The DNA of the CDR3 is TGCGCCAGCAGCGAAGGCTCGAACAACAATGAGCAGTTCTTC. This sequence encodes CASSEGSNNNEQFF.

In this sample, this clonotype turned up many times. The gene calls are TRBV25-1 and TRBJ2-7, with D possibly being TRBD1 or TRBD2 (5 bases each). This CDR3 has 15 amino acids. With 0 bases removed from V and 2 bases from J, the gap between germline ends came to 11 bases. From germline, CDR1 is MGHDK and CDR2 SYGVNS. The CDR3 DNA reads TGTGCCAGCAGTGAATATAAATTGGGGGCCTACGAGCAGTACTTC. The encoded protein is CASSEYKLGAYEQYF.

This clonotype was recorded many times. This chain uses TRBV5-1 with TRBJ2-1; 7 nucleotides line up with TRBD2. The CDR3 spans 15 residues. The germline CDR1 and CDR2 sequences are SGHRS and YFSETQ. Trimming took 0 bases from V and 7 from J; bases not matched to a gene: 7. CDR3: CASSLAGLADNEQFF. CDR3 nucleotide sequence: TGCGCCAGCAGCTTGGCTGGGCTAGCGGATAATGAGCAGTTCTTC.

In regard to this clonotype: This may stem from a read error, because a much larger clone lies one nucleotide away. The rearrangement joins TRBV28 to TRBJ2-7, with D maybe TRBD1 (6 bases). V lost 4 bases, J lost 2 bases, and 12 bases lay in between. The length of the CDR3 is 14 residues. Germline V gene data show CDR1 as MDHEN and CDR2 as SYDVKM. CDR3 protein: CASSSGQPPYEQYF. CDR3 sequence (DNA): TGTGCCAGCAGTTCCGGACAGCCCCCCTACGAGCAGTACTTC.

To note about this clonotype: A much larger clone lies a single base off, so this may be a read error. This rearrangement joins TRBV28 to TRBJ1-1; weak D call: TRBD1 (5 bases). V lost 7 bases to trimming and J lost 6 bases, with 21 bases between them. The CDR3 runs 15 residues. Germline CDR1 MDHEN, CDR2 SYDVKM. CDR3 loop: CASKEGRGASPEAFF. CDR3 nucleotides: TGTGCCAGCAAAGAGGGGAGAGGAGCGAGCCCTGAAGCTTTCTTT.

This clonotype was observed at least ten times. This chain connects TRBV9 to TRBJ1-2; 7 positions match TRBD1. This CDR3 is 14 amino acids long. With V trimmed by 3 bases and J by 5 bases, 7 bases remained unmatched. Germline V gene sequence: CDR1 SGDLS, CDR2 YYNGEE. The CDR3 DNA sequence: TGTGCCAGCAGCGCTTGGACAGGAGAGTATGGCTACACCTTC. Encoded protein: CASSAWTGEYGYTF.